This TCR beta chain was retrieved from a study of CD8 T cells in Susac syndrome. Fulfillment of recently defined diagnostic criteria for definite or probable disease was shown by the patients with Susac syndrome. A quantity of roughly 0.5 to 1 ug RNA underwent reverse transcription using random hexamers. Amplification of TCR beta CDR3 across 54 Vbeta and 13 Jbeta was performed with immunoSEQ multiplex PCR. TCRdb re-called the immunoSEQ multiplex PCR reads through MiXCR, storing one row per CDR3 protein. The sample includes about 75,000 distinct CDR3 sequences, approximately 94% seen only once; the top ten take about 0.47%. Findings of the study overall: The study admitted that it had a relatively small number of individuals in its TCR sequencing and HLA analysis.

This clonotype was seen once. Its matching antigen is unknown. The sequencing sample was made of CD8+ T cells from PBMCs. The receptor was derived from a human donor with Susac syndrome.

Here the CDR3 reads CASGTDGYTF. As DNA, the CDR3 is TGTGCCAGCGGGACTGATGGCTACACCTTC. The V and J genes are TRBV9 and TRBJ1-2, with a tentative D call TRBD1 (5 bases). There are 10 residues in the CDR3. Germline V gene data show CDR1 as SGDLS and CDR2 as YYNGEE. The V end lost 7 bases, the J end lost 6 bases, and 7 bases lay between the germline ends.